These 24 T cell receptor beta chains were sequenced from one sample in a study of blood T cell repertoires in COVID-19. This table comes from immunoSEQ multiplex PCR, and its TCRdb copy is limited to in-frame clones, with some not included. The repertoire includes a few hundred thousand clones, roughly 90% of them detected once, and approximately 1.8% sits in the top ten. The sequenced sample was PBMCs or T cells enriched from blood (not recorded which). These receptors came from a middle-aged woman who had recovered from COVID-19.

The J gene is TRBJ2-7, the V gene TRBV7-8, with 10 positions matching TRBD2. The V gene end was trimmed by 5 bases and the J gene end by 12 bases; junction bases not matched to a gene: 4. The CDR3 has 11 amino acids. CDR1 and CDR2 from the germline V gene are SGHVS and FQNEAQ. CDR3 nucleotide sequence: TGTGCCAGCAGCCGAGGGACTAGCGTGTACTTC. Translated: CASSRGTSVYF.

CDR3 loop: CATSRDRHGGEKLFF. CDR3 DNA sequence: TGTGCCACCAGCAGAGATCGACACGGGGGAGAAAAACTGTTTTTT. This chain connects TRBV15 to TRBJ1-4, with D possibly matching TRBD1 (5 bases). This CDR3 spans 15 amino acids. V lost 0 bases and J lost 8, with 13 bases in between. Germline V lookup: CDR1 LNHNV, CDR2 YYDKDF (reference sequence).

The chain uses TRBV7-2 and TRBJ1-3; 8 bases map to TRBD1. Per the germline V gene, CDR1 is SGHTA and CDR2 is FQGNSA. The V and J ends lost 1 base and 4 bases, in that order; junction bases with no gene match: 3. There are 15 residues in the CDR3. CDR3 in DNA: TGTGCCAGCAGCTTAGGCAGGGGGCAGGGAAACACCATATATTTT. Its protein is CASSLGRGQGNTIYF.

This sequence joins TRBV30 and TRBJ2-4; TRBD1 might be the D (6 bases). The V end was cut by 8 bases, the J end by 9 bases, with 20 bases between. The CDR3 sequence is 13 residues long. Germline V gene data show CDR1 as GTSNPN and CDR2 as SVGIG (reference sequence). CDR3 region: CAGTQNTGTIQYF. Here the CDR3 DNA reads TGTGCCGGGACCCAAAACACAGGGACCATTCAGTACTTC.

The chain carries TRBV9 and TRBJ2-5; unclear D gene. The CDR3 is 14 residues long. Trimming cost V 1 base and J 2 bases, with 9 bases left between them. Germline CDR1 SGDLS, CDR2 YYNGEE. DNA of the CDR3: TGTGCCAGCAGCGTACGGTCGGTTCAAGAGACCCAGTACTTC. Its translation: CASSVRSVQETQYF.

This rearrangement joins TRBV21-1 to TRBJ2-5; the table's D call TRBD2 went unverified against the DNA. TRBV21-1 is a documented pseudogene. This CDR3 contains 10 residues. The chain's CDR3 is CASSKVAGYF. CDR3 sequence (DNA): TGTGCCAGCAGCAAAGTCGCCGGTTACTTC.

CDR3 amino acids: CASRGSSYNEQFF. In nucleotides, the CDR3 is TGTGCCAGCAGGGGGAGCTCCTACAATGAGCAGTTCTTC. V gene TRBV6-5 combines with J gene TRBJ2-1; TRBD2 is a possible D gene (5 bases). V lost 6 bases, J lost 0 bases, and 6 bases lay in between. Germline CDR1 is MNHEY and CDR2 is SVGAGI. This CDR3 is built from 13 residues.

The J gene is TRBJ2-2, the V gene TRBV7-2, with 9 nucleotides matching TRBD2. This CDR3 region has 14 residues. The germline V gene has CDR1 SGHTA and CDR2 FQGNSA. Losses at the gene ends were 0 bases for V and 9 bases for J; bases not matched to a gene: 2. The CDR3 region has the DNA TGTGCCAGCAGCTTAGCTAGCGGGAGTCGGGAGCTGTTTTTT. It specifies CASSLASGSRELFF.

This chain connects TRBV12-5 to TRBJ2-5; 7 bases fit TRBD2. CDR3 size: 18 residues. Germline CDR1 is LGHNT and CDR2 is FRNRAP. Trimming at V came to 5 bases and at J to 1 base, leaving 16 bases not matched to a gene. Here the CDR3 DNA reads TGTGCTAGTGGTCTCCCGGGACTACCGGGTCGTCCCCAAGAGACCCAGTACTTC. Translating gives CASGLPGLPGRPQETQYF.

The chain recombines TRBV19 with TRBJ1-6; 9 bases align to TRBD1. Germline V gives CDR1 LNHDA, CDR2 SQIVND (reference sequence). V trimming: 1 base; J trimming: 9 bases; junction bases outside the gene matches: 7. The length of the CDR3 is 16 residues. CDR3 DNA: TGTGCCAGTAGTATAGTCGGACAGGGGTCGGGTTCACCCCTCCACTTT. It translates to CASSIVGQGSGSPLHF. Using reference TRBV19 and TRBJ1-6 for the parts outside the CDR3, the full variable domain is DGGITQSPKYLFRKEGQNVTLSCEQNLNHDAMYWYRQDPGQGLRLIYYSQIVNDFQKGDIAEGYSVSREKKESFPLTVTSAQKNPTAFYLCASSIVGQGSGSPLHFGNGTRLTVT.

The chain links TRBV19 to TRBJ1-5; D is perhaps TRBD1 (5 bases). CDR1 and CDR2 from the germline V gene are LNHDA and SQIVND (reference sequence). The CDR3 sequence is 14 residues long. V lost 9 bases, J lost 5 bases, and 17 bases lay in between. CDR3 region: CASNPRTGDQPQHF. The CDR3 region has the DNA TGTGCCAGCAACCCGAGGACGGGGGATCAGCCCCAGCATTTT.

The chain employs TRBV27 and TRBJ2-1, with 8 bases that match TRBD2. The CDR3 length is 13 residues. Germline loops: CDR1 MNHEY, CDR2 SMNVEV (reference sequence). V lost 4 bases and J lost 12; bases outside the gene matches: 8. The CDR3 sequence is CASSSKGLVGQFF. In nucleotides, the CDR3 is TGTGCCAGCAGTTCAAAGGGACTAGTCGGGCAGTTCTTC.

The chain has TRBV6-6 and TRBJ1-2, with a weak D call TRBD1 (6 bases). This CDR3 contains 14 residues. Trimming stripped 1 base from V and 5 bases from J, with 11 bases between. Germline V CDR1 and CDR2: MNHNY, SVGAGI (reference sequence). The CDR3 DNA sequence: TGTGCCAGCAGTTACTATCGCAGGGGATATGGCTACACCTTC. Translation: CASSYYRRGYGYTF.

The chain recombines TRBV5-6 with TRBJ2-5, with 11 bases lining up with TRBD2. The CDR3 length is 18 residues. V was clipped by 3 bases and J by 1 base; unmatched bases: 11. The germline CDR1 and CDR2 sequences are SGHDT and YYEEEE. The CDR3 is CASSSTSSGRLFQETQYF. DNA for the CDR3: TGTGCCAGCAGCTCGACCTCTAGCGGGAGGTTATTCCAAGAGACCCAGTACTTC.

V usage is TRBV7-8 and J usage is TRBJ1-2; 7 nucleotides align to TRBD1. Germline values: CDR1 SGHVS, CDR2 FQNEAQ. The CDR3 sequence is 16 residues long. Trimming at V came to 1 base and at J to 1 base, leaving 6 bases not matched to a gene. CDR3: CASSLEEGADNYGYTF. CDR3 DNA: TGTGCCAGCAGCTTAGAGGAGGGGGCCGATAACTATGGCTACACCTTC.

The rearrangement links TRBV5-1 to TRBJ1-1, with TRBD1 matching over 8 bases. The V segment lost 2 bases and the J segment 5 bases; nucleotides outside the gene matches: 5. This CDR3 is 14 amino acids long. The germline CDR1 and CDR2 sequences are SGHRS and YFSETQ. The CDR3 DNA sequence: TGCGCCAGCAGCTTTACAGACAGGGGAACTGAAGCTTTCTTT. Translation: CASSFTDRGTEAFF.

In DNA form, the CDR3 reads TGTGCCAGCAGCTCCGGACGGAGACTAGCGGGAGGCGAGCAGTACTTC. Encoded protein: CASSSGRRLAGGEQYF. The chain employs TRBV13 and TRBJ2-7; 13 nucleotides match TRBD2. The CDR3 sequence is 16 residues long. From germline, CDR1 is PRHDT and CDR2 FYEKMQ (reference sequence). The ends lost 4 bases at V and 6 bases at J; junction bases unmatched: 9.

The chain combines TRBV24-1 with TRBJ2-7; a weak D match, TRBD1 (5 bases). The CDR3 totals 13 residues. Germline-derived CDR1 and CDR2 are KGHDR and SFDVKD. Trimming removed 6 bases at V and 2 bases at J, with 10 bases between. For the CDR3, the DNA is TGTGCCACCAGTACAGGATCCGCCTACGAGCAGTACTTC. Its protein is CATSTGSAYEQYF.

The chain uses TRBV10-3 and TRBJ2-7, with D possibly TRBD2 on 6 matching bases. This CDR3 has 14 amino acids. Germline CDR1 and CDR2: ENHRY and SYGVKD. The V end was cut by 0 bases, the J end by 4 bases, with 10 bases between. CDR3 in DNA: TGTGCCATCAGTGAGTCGATCGGGGGTTACGAGCAGTACTTC. It specifies CAISESIGGYEQYF.

This chain uses TRBV11-2 with TRBJ2-1; 8 nucleotides match TRBD1. The junction had 8 bases not matched to a gene; V was cut back by 3 bases and J by 10 bases. The CDR3 loop spans 14 amino acids. Germline V gene lookup returns CDR1 SGHAT and CDR2 FQNNGV. The chain's CDR3 is CASSFRPGGEEQFF. The CDR3 DNA is TGTGCCAGCAGCTTTCGGCCAGGGGGCGAAGAGCAGTTCTTC.

The genes are TRBV19 and TRBJ2-1; 10 nucleotides align to TRBD2. Losses at the gene ends were 3 bases for V and 0 bases for J; bases not matched to a gene: 2. Germline loops: CDR1 LNHDA, CDR2 SQIVND (reference sequence). This CDR3 is built from 16 residues. In DNA, the CDR3 is TGTGCCAGTAGTATGACTAGCGGGCGCTCCTACAATGAGCAGTTCTTC. It translates to CASSMTSGRSYNEQFF.

This sequence joins TRBV7-2 and TRBJ1-3; no firm D call. Germline values: CDR1 SGHTA, CDR2 FQGNSA. This CDR3 has 15 residues. The V gene lost 7 bases and the J gene lost 3 bases, with 16 bases spanning the gap. CDR3 amino acids: CASTASTSGGNTIYF. In DNA, the CDR3 is TGTGCCAGCACCGCCTCAACGTCGGGTGGAAACACCATATATTTT.

For the CDR3, the DNA is TGTGCCAGCAGCGACCGGGACAGGGTCTACAATGAGCAGTTCTTC. Amino acid sequence: CASSDRDRVYNEQFF. The genes are TRBV7-2 and TRBJ2-1; 9 bases agree with TRBD1. V trimming: 5 bases; J trimming: 3 bases; junction bases outside the gene matches: 5. Germline assignment: CDR1 SGHTA and CDR2 FQGNSA. The CDR3 spans 15 residues.

V usage is TRBV24-1 and J usage is TRBJ2-2; D unclear. CDR3 length equals 12 residues. Germline CDR1 reads KGHDR; CDR2 reads SFDVKD. The V and J ends lost 5 bases and 6 bases respectively, with 6 bases between them. The CDR3 loop reads CATSASAGELFF. The CDR3 nucleotides read TGTGCCACCAGTGCGTCGGCCGGGGAGCTGTTTTTT.